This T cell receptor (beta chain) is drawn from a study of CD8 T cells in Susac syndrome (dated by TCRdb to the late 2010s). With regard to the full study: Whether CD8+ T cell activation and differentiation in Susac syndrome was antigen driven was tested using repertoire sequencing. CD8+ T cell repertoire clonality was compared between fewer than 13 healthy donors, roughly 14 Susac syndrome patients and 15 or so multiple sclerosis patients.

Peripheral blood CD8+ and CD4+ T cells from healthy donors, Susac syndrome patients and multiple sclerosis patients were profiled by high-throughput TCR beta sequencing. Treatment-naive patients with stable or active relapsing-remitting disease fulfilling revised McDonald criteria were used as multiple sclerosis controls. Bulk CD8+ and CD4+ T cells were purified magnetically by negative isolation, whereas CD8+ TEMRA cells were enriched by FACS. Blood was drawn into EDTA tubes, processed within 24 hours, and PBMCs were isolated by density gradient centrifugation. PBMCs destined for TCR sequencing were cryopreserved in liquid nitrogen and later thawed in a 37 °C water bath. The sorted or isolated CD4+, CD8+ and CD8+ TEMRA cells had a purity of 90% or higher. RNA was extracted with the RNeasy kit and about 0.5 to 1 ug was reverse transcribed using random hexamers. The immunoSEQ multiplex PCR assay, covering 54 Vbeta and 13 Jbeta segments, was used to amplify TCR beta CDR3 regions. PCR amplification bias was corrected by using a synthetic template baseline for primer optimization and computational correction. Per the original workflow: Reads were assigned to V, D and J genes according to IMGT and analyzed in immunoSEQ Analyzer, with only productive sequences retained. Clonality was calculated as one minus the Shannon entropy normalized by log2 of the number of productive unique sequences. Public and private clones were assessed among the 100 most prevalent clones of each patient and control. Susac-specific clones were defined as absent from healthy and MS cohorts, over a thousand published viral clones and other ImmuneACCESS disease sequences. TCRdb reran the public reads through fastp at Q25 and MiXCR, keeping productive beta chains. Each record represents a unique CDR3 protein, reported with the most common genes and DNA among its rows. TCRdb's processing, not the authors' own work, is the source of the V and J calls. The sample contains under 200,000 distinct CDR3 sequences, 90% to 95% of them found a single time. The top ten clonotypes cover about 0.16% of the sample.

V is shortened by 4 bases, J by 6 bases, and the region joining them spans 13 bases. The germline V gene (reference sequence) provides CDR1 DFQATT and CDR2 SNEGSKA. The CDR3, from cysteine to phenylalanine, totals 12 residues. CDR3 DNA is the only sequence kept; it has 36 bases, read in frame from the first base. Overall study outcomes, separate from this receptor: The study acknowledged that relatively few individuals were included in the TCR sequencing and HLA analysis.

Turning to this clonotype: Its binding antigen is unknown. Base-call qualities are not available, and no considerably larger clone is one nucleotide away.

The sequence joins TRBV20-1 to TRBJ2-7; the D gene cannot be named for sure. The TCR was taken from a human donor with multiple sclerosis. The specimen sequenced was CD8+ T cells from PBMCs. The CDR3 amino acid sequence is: CSANPAYGEQYF. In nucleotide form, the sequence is TGCAGTGCTAATCCGGCCTACGGCGAGCAGTACTTC.